A selection of T cell receptor beta chains follows, all from one sample in a study of cytomegalovirus exposure and HLA in healthy donors. Data came from immunoSEQ multiplex PCR; TCRdb stores just in-frame clones and leaves some out. In the table there are 110,000 or so clones, 74% of which are singletons. Input material: PBMCs. These TCRs come from a human donor in good health. Both conserved end residues are part of each CDR3. Fields, in order: clone size, V gene, J gene, D gene, CDR3 DNA, CDR3 protein. The D gene is left open where the match is weak. Clone size is stated in some rows and not others, as once, few, many or a class when expanded.

>few|TRBV18|TRBJ2-1|.
TGTGCCAGCTCACCACCACAGCGGAGCTCCTACAATGAGCAGTTCTTC
CASSPPQRSSYNEQFF
>.|TRBV10-3|TRBJ2-2|.
TGTGCCATCAGTGGCTTGGGTGGGCCCGGGGAGCTGTTTTTT
CAISGLGGPGELFF
>.|TRBV6-5|TRBJ1-4|.
TGTGCCAGCAGTTACCAGGCAGGAACTAATGAAAAACTGTTTTTT
CASSYQAGTNEKLFF
>.|TRBV6-5|TRBJ2-1|.
TGTGCCAGCAGTTATCCAGGGCCCCCTCATGAGCAGTTCTTC
CASSYPGPPHEQFF
>.|TRBV28|TRBJ1-1|.
TGTGCCAGCAGTTCCTTTGGGGGCGTGTGGACTGAAGCTTTCTTT
CASSSFGGVWTEAFF
>.|TRBV20-1|TRBJ2-3|.
TGCAGTGCTAGAGTTGGAGAGGGCAGGTATTTT
CSARVGEGRYF
>.|TRBV11-2|TRBJ1-6|.
TGTGCCAGCAGCCCCCCAAGCCAACAGGGAGTCCCCCTCCACTTT
CASSPPSQQGVPLHF
>.|TRBV19|TRBJ1-1|.
TGTGCCAGTAGTATCCTGGCCGGGACAAGAGGTGAAGCTTTCTTT
CASSILAGTRGEAFF
>.|TRBV6-1|TRBJ2-6|.
TGTGCCAGCAGTGGAGAAACGTCTGGGGCCAACGTCCTGACTTTC
CASSGETSGANVLTF
>.|TRBV6-1|TRBJ1-3|.
TGTGCCAGCAGTGTCGGGGGGGCGACCGGAAACACCATATATTTT
CASSVGGATGNTIYF
>.|TRBV5-1|TRBJ2-1|TRBD1
TGCGCCAGCAGCACCGCGACAGGGGCGGTTTACAATGAGCAGTTCTTC
CASSTATGAVYNEQFF
>.|TRBV27|TRBJ2-1|TRBD2
TGTGCCAGCAGTTTATCCGGGGGGGGGCGGGGTGAGCAGTTCTTC
CASSLSGGGRGEQFF
>.|TRBV6-6|TRBJ1-4|.
TGTGCCAGCATCGGGACAAGCCATGAAAAACTGTTTTTT
CASIGTSHEKLFF
>.|TRBV5-1|TRBJ1-2|TRBD1
TGCGCCAGCAGCACCCGACAGGGTAACTATGGCTACACCTTC
CASSTRQGNYGYTF
>.|TRBV5-1|TRBJ1-2|.
TGCGCCAGCAGGTCAACTAACTATGGCTACACCTTC
CASRSTNYGYTF
>.|TRBV27|TRBJ1-2|.
TGTGCCAGCAGTTCCTCAGGGTTCATGGATGGCTACACCTTC
CASSSSGFMDGYTF
>.|TRBV2|TRBJ2-7|TRBD1
TGTGCCAGTTCATCCGGGACAGGGAACTACGAGCAGTACTTC
CASSSGTGNYEQYF